The source of this TCR beta chain is a study of blood T cell repertoires in COVID-19 (dated by TCRdb to the early 2020s). In terms of the full investigation: Samples from collaborators originated in the United States, Italy and Spain and spanned both the acute and convalescent phases of COVID-19. The dataset comprised deeply sampled blood TCRbeta repertoires from subjects exposed to, actively infected with, or recovered from COVID-19. The samples were drawn from two sources: the first 160 participants of the ongoing ImmuneRACE study, and 1,000 to 1,500 subjects contributed by 6 global collaborators. HLA class I and class II types, where available, came from metadata supplied by the sample provider rather than from assay-based typing. Nearly every sample came with metadata listing a de-identified subject ID, COVID-19 status, age in years and sex. The material from the prospective study consisted of cDNA or gDNA derived from T cells, B-cell-depleted T cells, or PBMCs. The repertoires were released in a freely available public database meant as a resource for research on the immune response to SARS-CoV-2. Results the study describes overall, beyond this receptor: The quantity of clinical and demographic metadata differed by source and by participant and was supplied without curation.

TCRbeta CDR3 regions were amplified from genomic DNA by means of the immunoSEQ Assay, a bias-controlled multiplex PCR. Per the authors' processing: Within the assay, amplification of reference gene primers was used to estimate how many nucleated cells each sample contained. Sequence reads were collapsed and filtered to measure the absolute abundance of every unique TCRbeta CDR3 rearrangement. Productive Simpson clonality was computed per sample as the square root of Simpson's diversity index over productive rearrangements. TCRdb re-hosts the immuneACCESS table, in-frame sequences only. Its copies lack some clones; in the studies checked, an unresolved V gene accounts for under half of them, and the cause for the rest is not known. D and trimming come from the DNA, and the V and J calls and clone size come from that table. Here the sample has a few hundred thousand clones; roughly 90% occur a single time. The biggest ten clones account for nearly 2% of the sample.

This clone was found once. There is no known antigen for this receptor. No much larger clone is present one base from it, and per-base qualities are unavailable. CDR1 and CDR2 (MNHEY, SVGEGT) derive from the germline V gene. V is pruned by 2 bases and J by 5 bases, leaving 6 bases of the junction without a gene match. Its CDR3 holds 15 amino acids, cysteine through phenylalanine. The sequence is cut down to CDR3 DNA, 45 bases in frame from base 1. Whole blood was collected in K2EDTA tubes by collaborating institutions according to the institutions' own protocols. Collaborator samples were shipped for TCRbeta analysis as frozen whole blood, isolated PBMCs, or DNA extracted from either sample type.

The clonotype was recovered from a man aged 30 to 39 with active or convalescent COVID-19. Sample: peripheral blood. The chain is assembled from TRBV6-2 or TRBV6-3 and TRBJ2-5; TRBD2 agrees with 9 junctional bases. The CDR3 region has the sequence CASSYTGLARETQYF. The DNA sequence is given as TGTGCCAGCAGTTACACCGGACTAGCGCGGGAGACCCAGTACTTC.